The next 24 T cell receptor beta chains were all read from a single sample in a study of blood T cell repertoires in COVID-19. The table came from immunoSEQ multiplex PCR; TCRdb's copy has only in-frame clones and leaves some out. The sample has about 70,000 clones, roughly 76% seen once. Input material: peripheral blood. These receptor sequences come from a woman over 75 with active or convalescent COVID-19.

The chain recombines TRBV19 with TRBJ2-5, with TRBD2 matching 14 bases. Germline assignment: CDR1 LNHDA and CDR2 SQIVND (reference sequence). The trim removed 4 bases at V and 5 bases at J, leaving 3 bases unmatched. The length of the CDR3 is 15 residues. The CDR3 sequence is CASSTGTSGGETQYF. The CDR3 DNA reads as TGTGCCAGTAGTACTGGGACTAGCGGGGGCGAGACCCAGTACTTC.

As DNA, the CDR3 is TGTGCCAGCAGCTTAGGGGGCGTCATAGACACTGAAGCTTTCTTT. Protein sequence: CASSLGGVIDTEAFF. The rearrangement joins TRBV7-9 to TRBJ1-1, with D possibly matching TRBD1 (5 bases). The CDR3 sequence is 15 residues long. Germline V gene sequence: CDR1 SEHNR, CDR2 FQNEAQ (reference sequence). The V end lost 1 base, the J end lost 3 bases, and 12 bases lay between the germline ends. Supplemented by reference TRBV7-9 and TRBJ1-1, the full variable domain reads DTGVSQNPRHKITKRGQNVTFRCDPISEHNRLYWYRQTLGQGPEFLTYFQNEAQLEKSRLLSDRFSAERPKGSFSTLEIQRTEQGDSAMYLCASSLGGVIDTEAFFGQGTRLTVV.

This clone showed up just a few times. V and J are TRBV2 and TRBJ2-5; 7 nucleotides line up with TRBD2. After removal of 6 bases from V and 2 bases from J, the junction contained 12 bases not matched to a gene. Germline-derived CDR1 and CDR2 are SNHLY and FYNNEI. The length of the CDR3 is 16 residues. This CDR3 is CASRRDLAGRQETQYF. Here the CDR3 DNA reads TGTGCCAGCAGACGCGACTTAGCGGGTCGGCAAGAGACCCAGTACTTC.

This clone was picked up a small number of times. The chain is built from TRBV9 and TRBJ1-4, with D uncertain. The germline V gene has CDR1 SGDLS and CDR2 YYNGEE. This CDR3 is built from 14 residues. Trimming stripped 3 bases from V and 5 bases from J, with 11 bases between. The CDR3 is CASSASAVNEKLFF. For the CDR3, the DNA is TGTGCCAGCAGCGCCTCGGCGGTGAATGAAAAACTGTTTTTT.

This chain uses TRBV11-2 with TRBJ1-2; D is possibly TRBD1 (5 bases). CDR3 length: 15 residues. Germline CDR1 and CDR2: SGHAT and FQNNGV. V shed 0 bases and J shed 4 bases, with 12 bases lying between them. CDR3 protein: CASSLDGGSGYGYTF. Written as DNA, the CDR3 is TGTGCCAGCAGCTTAGATGGGGGGTCGGGCTATGGCTACACCTTC.

V usage is TRBV29-1 and J usage is TRBJ2-1; 10 nucleotides align to TRBD2. From germline, CDR1 is SQVTM and CDR2 ANQGSEA. CDR3 length equals 14 residues. V shed 7 bases and J 4 bases; nucleotides not matched to a gene: 7. CDR3 DNA sequence: TGCAGCGGTTACTCTAGCGGGGGATACAATGAGCAGTTCTTC. It codes for CSGYSSGGYNEQFF.

The rearrangement uses TRBV7-2 and TRBJ1-2, with D possibly matching TRBD1 (6 bases). The CDR3 is 12 residues long. Trimming cost V 7 bases and J 7 bases, with 13 bases left between them. Per the germline V gene, CDR1 is SGHTA and CDR2 is FQGNSA. The CDR3 DNA sequence: TGTGCCAGCAACCCCCAGGGGTCTGGCTACACCTTC. Translating gives CASNPQGSGYTF.

The chain carries TRBV7-2 and TRBJ2-5; the D gene is possibly TRBD1 (6 bases). Trimming cost V 3 bases and J 4 bases, with 12 bases left between them. The CDR3 has 14 amino acids. Germline V gene data show CDR1 as SGHTA and CDR2 as FQGNSA. CDR3 nucleotides: TGTGCCAGCAGCTTGCAACAGGGCCGAGAGACCCAGTACTTC. Amino acid sequence: CASSLQQGRETQYF.

This sequence joins TRBV13 and TRBJ2-1; 8 bases map to TRBD1. V shed 4 bases, J shed 10 bases, and the junction held 6 bases outside the gene matches. Germline assignment: CDR1 PRHDT and CDR2 FYEKMQ (reference sequence). The CDR3 loop spans 13 amino acids. Here the CDR3 DNA reads TGTGCCAGCAGCTCATGGACAGGGCGAGAGCAGTTCTTC. Amino acid sequence: CASSSWTGREQFF.

This clone was found once. The chain uses TRBV5-4 and TRBJ1-2, with a tentative D call TRBD1 (6 bases). Trimming left V 0 bases short and J 8 bases short, with 17 bases between. This CDR3 has 15 residues. In germline, CDR1 is SGHNT, CDR2 YYREEE (reference sequence). The CDR3 protein is CASSLGSGVRNGYTF. Written as DNA, the CDR3 is TGTGCCAGCAGCTTGGGGTCAGGGGTTAGGAACGGCTACACCTTC.

V is TRBV5-1 and J is TRBJ2-7; 10 bases line up with TRBD2. The CDR3 has 15 residues. Germline loops: CDR1 SGHRS, CDR2 YFSETQ. With 5 bases clipped from V and 0 bases from J, the junction kept 5 bases outside the gene matches. The chain's CDR3 is CASRLAGTRSYEQYF. DNA for the CDR3: TGCGCCAGCAGACTAGCGGGGACCCGCTCCTACGAGCAGTACTTC. Full variable domain (missing parts from reference TRBV5-1 and TRBJ2-7): KAGVTQTPRYLIKTRGQQVTLSCSPISGHRSVSWYQQTPGQGLQFLFEYFSETQRNKGNFPGRFSGRQFSNSRSEMNVSTLELGDSALYLCASRLAGTRSYEQYFGPGTRLTVT.

The chain uses TRBV7-8 and TRBJ2-7; D uncertain. CDR1 and CDR2 (germline): SGHVS, FQNEAQ. CDR3 size: 12 residues. The V and J ends lost 5 bases and 6 bases respectively, with 11 bases between them. The chain's CDR3 is CASSRTGREQYF. CDR3 DNA sequence: TGTGCCAGCAGCCGTACGGGTCGCGAGCAGTACTTC. The full variable domain, in which reference TRBV7-8 and TRBJ2-7 provide the parts outside the CDR3, is GAGVSQSPRYKVAKRGQDVALRCDPISGHVSLFWYQQALGQGPEFLTYFQNEAQLDKSGLPSDRFFAERPEGSVSTLKIQRTQQEDSAVYLCASSRTGREQYFGPGTRLTVT.

This clone was detected only once. The chain recombines TRBV6-1 with TRBJ2-7; 7 nucleotides align to TRBD1. Per the germline V gene, CDR1 is MNHNS and CDR2 is SASEGT. This CDR3 region has 14 residues. J was trimmed by 2 bases and V by 5 bases; bases with no gene match: 6. This CDR3 is CASSLGQPPYEQYF. DNA for the CDR3: TGTGCCAGCAGTCTGGGACAGCCACCCTACGAGCAGTACTTC.

V gene TRBV2 combines with J gene TRBJ2-7, with a tentative D call TRBD1 (5 bases). This CDR3 region has 13 residues. Looked up from germline, CDR1 is SNHLY and CDR2 is FYNNEI. V shed 6 bases and J shed 5 bases, with 14 bases lying between them. DNA of the CDR3: TGTGCCAGCAGCCCGGACAAATGGGACGAGCAGTACTTC. Translated, it gives CASSPDKWDEQYF. Based on the CDR3 plus reference TRBV2 and TRBJ2-7, the full variable domain is EPEVTQTPSHQVTQMGQEVILRCVPISNHLYFYWYRQILGQKVEFLVSFYNNEISEKSEIFDDQFSVERPDGSNFTLKIRSTKLEDSAMYFCASSPDKWDEQYFGPGTRLTVT.

The rearrangement joins TRBV11-3 to TRBJ2-1; 10 nucleotides agree with TRBD1. The CDR3 is made up of 16 amino acids. The V gene end was trimmed by 2 bases and the J gene end by 6 bases; junction bases not matched to a gene: 7. Germline V gene data show CDR1 as SGHNT and CDR2 as YENEEA. CDR3 nucleotide sequence: TGTGCCAGCAGCTTAACCGGGACAGGGGTTTCCAATGAGCAGTTCTTC. Encoded protein: CASSLTGTGVSNEQFF.

CDR3 DNA: TGCACCATCTCTAAGGAGGGGGCGGGATATGGCTACACCTTC. This encodes CTISKEGAGYGYTF. The J gene is TRBJ1-2, the V gene TRBV29-1, with 7 bases lining up with TRBD1. This CDR3 is 14 amino acids long. The germline gives CDR1 SQVTM, CDR2 ANQGSEA.

The chain uses TRBV2 and TRBJ1-4, with TRBD1 identical over 10 bases. The CDR3 extends over 14 amino acids. Germline V gene data show CDR1 as SNHLY and CDR2 as FYNNEI. V lost 4 bases to trimming and J lost 7 bases; unmatched junction nucleotides: 3. The CDR3 nucleotides read TGTGCCAGCAGTGTTGGACAGGGGGGTGAAAAACTGTTTTTT. Its translation is CASSVGQGGEKLFF.

The chain uses TRBV7-2 and TRBJ1-1, with D perhaps TRBD1 (6 bases). V dropped 2 bases and J dropped 4 bases, with 8 bases sitting between them. The CDR3 has 13 amino acids. In germline, CDR1 is SGHTA, CDR2 FQGNSA. The CDR3 reads CASSLLRGTEAFF. CDR3 nucleotide sequence: TGTGCCAGCAGCTTACTCAGGGGCACTGAAGCTTTCTTT.

This clone was seen a few times. The junction departs from germline at one end; a sequencing error may be responsible. V gene TRBV2 combines with J gene TRBJ1-5; weak D call: TRBD1 (6 bases). The CDR3 consists of 18 residues. CDR1 and CDR2 from the germline V gene are SNHLY and FYNNEI. The chain's CDR3 is CASSEGLLGGGWDQPQHF. The CDR3 nucleotides are TGTGCCAGCAGCGAAGGTTTATTAGGGGGTGGTTGGGATCAGCCCCAGCATTTT.

The chain combines TRBV28 with TRBJ2-7, with D maybe TRBD2 (7 bases). The CDR3 is 16 amino acids. Germline-derived CDR1 and CDR2 are MDHEN and SYDVKM. V lost 2 bases and J 2 bases, leaving 16 bases between the germline ends. CDR3 residues: CASSLAGADPPYEQYF. The CDR3 DNA follows: TGTGCCAGCAGTTTAGCGGGGGCCGACCCCCCCTACGAGCAGTACTTC.

The chain recombines TRBV19 with TRBJ1-5; D is perhaps TRBD1 (5 bases). This CDR3 region has 13 residues. V dropped 3 bases and J dropped 7 bases, with 10 bases sitting between them. CDR1 and CDR2 from the germline V gene are LNHDA and SQIVND (reference sequence). The CDR3 DNA reads TGTGCCAGTAGTATTTCGACAGACCAGCCCCAGCATTTT. Protein product: CASSISTDQPQHF. The full variable domain, in which reference TRBV19 and TRBJ1-5 provide the parts outside the CDR3, is DGGITQSPKYLFRKEGQNVTLSCEQNLNHDAMYWYRQDPGQGLRLIYYSQIVNDFQKGDIAEGYSVSREKKESFPLTVTSAQKNPTAFYLCASSISTDQPQHFGDGTRLSIL.

V is TRBV28 and J is TRBJ1-2; no reliable D call. Germline V gene data show CDR1 as MDHEN and CDR2 as SYDVKM. The ends were cut back, 8 bases at V and 0 bases at J, with 13 bases in the middle. This CDR3 is 14 amino acids long. The CDR3 region is CASRFKKANYGYTF. CDR3 DNA sequence: TGTGCCAGCCGGTTCAAGAAAGCTAACTATGGCTACACCTTC.

CDR3 sequence reads: CASSLQLIYEQFF. In nucleotides, the CDR3 is TGTGCCAGCAGCTTGCAACTAATCTATGAGCAGTTCTTC. The rearrangement links TRBV5-6 to TRBJ2-1, with D unclear. Germline loops: CDR1 SGHDT, CDR2 YYEEEE. This CDR3 is built from 13 residues. V was pared by 1 base and J by 8 bases, with 10 bases between.

This clone is a singleton in its sample. This chain joins TRBV3-1 (or the pseudogene TRBV3-2) and TRBJ2-3; D is unresolved. There are 13 residues in the CDR3. Trimming took 0 bases from V and 11 from J, leaving 12 bases between them. Germline CDR1 is LGHDT and CDR2 is YNNKEL (reference sequence). The chain's CDR3 is CASSQELVSGQYF. The CDR3 DNA sequence: TGTGCCAGCAGCCAAGAACTCGTCTCGGGGCAGTATTTT.